This passage covers 18 T cell receptor beta chains from one sample sequenced in a study of beta chain features in type 1 diabetes. The investigators reverse transcribed all of the isolated RNA, so they sequenced expressed TCRB transcripts. The table came from immunoSEQ multiplex PCR; TCRdb's copy has only in-frame clones and leaves some out. The sample shows around 310,000 clones, around 10% of them seen only once. Input material: naive CD4+ T cells from blood. The receptors originated from a woman younger than 45 in good health.

This rearrangement joins TRBV6-4 to TRBJ2-4; weak D call: TRBD2 (6 bases). Trimming removed 3 bases at V and 6 bases at J, with 9 bases between. Germline V gene sequence: CDR1 MRHNA, CDR2 SNTAGT. The CDR3 runs to 13 residues. CDR3 region: CASSELAGNIQYF. The DNA for the CDR3 is TGTGCCAGCAGTGAACTAGCCGGAAACATTCAGTACTTC.

V usage is TRBV18 and J usage is TRBJ2-5; weak D call: TRBD2 (6 bases). Trimming shortened V by 3 bases and J by 5 bases, and 16 bases separated the two germline ends. The V gene's germline CDR1 is KGHSH and CDR2 LQKENI. This CDR3 comprises 15 residues. The CDR3 protein is CASSPSRGTGETQYF. Written as DNA, the CDR3 is TGTGCCAGCTCACCCTCGCGGGGAACCGGTGAGACCCAGTACTTC.

This sequence joins TRBV7-9 and TRBJ2-2, with 12 bases identical to TRBD2. This CDR3 is 17 amino acids long. Germline V lookup: CDR1 SEHNR, CDR2 FQNEAQ (reference sequence). J lost 7 bases, V lost 1 base, and 7 bases had no gene match. CDR3 protein: CASSLGTSGRPDGELFF. The CDR3 coding sequence is TGTGCCAGCAGCTTAGGTACTAGCGGGAGGCCCGACGGGGAGCTGTTTTTT.

About this clone: Other nucleotide sequences in the sample specify the same CDR3. V gene TRBV5-1 combines with J gene TRBJ2-6, with D uncertain. Germline CDR1 SGHRS, CDR2 YFSETQ. The CDR3 loop spans 14 amino acids. V shed 1 base and J shed 2 bases, with 4 bases lying between them. The CDR3, as DNA: TGCGCCAGCAGCTTGACAGCTGGGGCCAACGTCCTGACTTTC. Residues: CASSLTAGANVLTF.

This chain links TRBV4-3 with TRBJ2-3; 8 nucleotides line up with TRBD2. The J segment lost 4 bases and the V segment lost 0 bases, leaving 6 bases of the junction unmatched. Germline CDR1 and CDR2: LGHNA and YSLEER. This CDR3 has 16 residues. CDR3 protein: CASSQEGLVVADTQYF. For the CDR3, the DNA is TGCGCCAGCAGCCAAGAGGGACTAGTGGTCGCAGATACGCAGTATTTT.

A few counts support this clone. The rearrangement uses TRBV4-2 and TRBJ2-1; 12 bases align to TRBD2. V lost 0 bases to trimming and J lost 7 bases; unmatched junction nucleotides: 4. CDR3 length equals 16 residues. The germline V gene encodes CDR1 LGHNA and CDR2 YNFKEQ. The CDR3 loop is CASSQELAGGPNEQFF. The CDR3 DNA sequence: TGTGCCAGCAGCCAAGAGCTAGCGGGAGGGCCGAATGAGCAGTTCTTC.

The CDR3 bases are TGTGCCAGCTCACCCGCTGGAGCGGGGGACTACAATGAGCAGTTCTTC. Translation: CASSPAGAGDYNEQFF. The chain recombines TRBV18 with TRBJ2-1; 8 nucleotides match TRBD2. CDR3 size: 16 residues. Germline CDR1 is KGHSH and CDR2 is LQKENI. The V gene end was trimmed by 3 bases and the J gene end by 3 bases; junction bases not matched to a gene: 7.

This clone was seen a few times. The chain links TRBV4-2 to TRBJ1-5; 8 bases fit TRBD1. The CDR3 sequence is 13 residues long. The germline V gene has CDR1 LGHNA and CDR2 YNFKEQ. The V segment lost 4 bases and the J segment 7 bases; nucleotides outside the gene matches: 3. CDR3 protein: CASSLDRGQPQHF. DNA of the CDR3: TGTGCCAGCAGCCTAGACAGGGGACAGCCCCAGCATTTT.

The gene calls are TRBV25-1 and TRBJ2-7; 9 bases agree with TRBD2. The germline V gene encodes CDR1 MGHDK and CDR2 SYGVNS. After removal of 2 bases from V and 5 bases from J, the junction contained 7 bases not matched to a gene. This CDR3 comprises 15 residues. Here the CDR3 DNA reads TGTGCCAGCAGTGAAGTGTTTAGCGGGAGTCACGAGCAGTACTTC. This encodes CASSEVFSGSHEQYF.

The V and J genes are TRBV19 and TRBJ2-5; D is unresolved. With 5 bases removed from V and 2 bases from J, the gap between germline ends came to 6 bases. Germline V lookup: CDR1 LNHDA, CDR2 SQIVND (reference sequence). The length of the CDR3 is 12 residues. The CDR3 region has the DNA TGTGCCAGTAGTGACACTCAAGAGACCCAGTACTTC. Translated: CASSDTQETQYF. The variable domain in full, with the rest retrieved from reference TRBV19 and TRBJ2-5, is DGGITQSPKYLFRKEGQNVTLSCEQNLNHDAMYWYRQDPGQGLRLIYYSQIVNDFQKGDIAEGYSVSREKKESFPLTVTSAQKNPTAFYLCASSDTQETQYFGPGTRLLVL.

This clone occurred a few times. The chain recombines TRBV25-1 with TRBJ2-7; unclear D gene. Per the germline V gene, CDR1 is MGHDK and CDR2 is SYGVNS. The CDR3 contains 13 residues. Trimming shortened V by 6 bases and J by 0 bases, and 9 bases separated the two germline ends. CDR3 sequence (DNA): TGTGCCAGCAGAGGCCAGGCCTCCTACGAGCAGTACTTC. Translated: CASRGQASYEQYF.

This clone was observed a few times. This sequence joins TRBV7-9 and TRBJ1-2; 10 bases match TRBD1. J lost 8 bases, V lost 5 bases, and 5 bases had no gene match. This CDR3 region has 13 residues. Germline values: CDR1 SEHNR, CDR2 FQNEAQ (reference sequence). The CDR3 reads CASSVTGGEGYTF. In DNA, the CDR3 is TGTGCCAGCAGCGTGACAGGGGGCGAGGGCTACACCTTC.

This chain connects TRBV7-2 to TRBJ2-5; D unresolved. The V gene's germline CDR1 is SGHTA and CDR2 FQGNSA. The V and J ends lost 6 bases and 5 bases respectively, with 13 bases between them. CDR3 length equals 13 residues. CDR3 region: CASRSRSLETQYF. The DNA of the CDR3 is TGTGCCAGCAGATCGCGCTCTTTGGAGACCCAGTACTTC.

The V and J genes are TRBV11-2 and TRBJ2-2; TRBD1 matches 10 bases. V lost 4 bases and J lost 7; bases outside the gene matches: 6. CDR3 size: 15 residues. CDR1 is SGHAT and CDR2 is FQNNGV in the germline V gene. The CDR3: CASSSRDRGFGELFF. CDR3 sequence (DNA): TGTGCCAGCAGCTCCCGGGACAGGGGTTTCGGGGAGCTGTTTTTT.

In this sample, this clone turned up a few times. V and J are TRBV7-2 and TRBJ1-5, with 7 positions matching TRBD1. Losses at the gene ends were 6 bases for V and 2 bases for J; bases not matched to a gene: 7. The CDR3 loop spans 15 amino acids. Germline CDR1 SGHTA, CDR2 FQGNSA. CDR3 in amino acids: CASSLQGDGNQPQHF. The CDR3 DNA reads TGTGCCAGCAGTCTCCAGGGGGATGGCAATCAGCCCCAGCATTTT.

This clone was observed a few times. The chain uses TRBV7-9 and TRBJ1-1; 8 nucleotides align to TRBD1. The CDR3 length is 15 residues. Germline V lookup: CDR1 SEHNR, CDR2 FQNEAQ (reference sequence). Trimming removed 5 bases from V and 4 bases from J; junction bases left unmatched: 9. The CDR3 is CASSPLTGAGTEAFF. CDR3 DNA sequence: TGTGCCAGCAGCCCATTGACAGGGGCAGGCACTGAAGCTTTCTTT.

This chain connects TRBV14 to TRBJ2-4; 8 nucleotides line up with TRBD2. V was pared by 0 bases and J by 1 base, with 5 bases of the junction left unmatched. Germline assignment: CDR1 SGHDN and CDR2 FVKESK. The CDR3 length is 17 residues. CDR3 sequence (DNA): TGTGCCAGCAGCCAAGAAAGCGGGAGTAAGGCCAAAAACATTCAGTACTTC. This translates into CASSQESGSKAKNIQYF.

The sample holds a few counts of this clone. This chain connects TRBV28 to TRBJ2-7, with unresolved D. The CDR3 has 14 amino acids. The V end was cut by 6 bases, the J end by 5 bases, with 17 bases between. CDR1 is MDHEN, CDR2 SYDVKM, per germline. The CDR3: CASSVIQQFDEQYF. CDR3 DNA: TGTGCCAGCAGCGTCATACAGCAGTTCGACGAGCAGTACTTC.